The clone carrying this T cell receptor beta chain appeared a few times. This specimen comes from a study of T cell changes during pregnancy in multiple sclerosis. V gave up 3 bases and J gave up 3 bases; unmatched junction bases: 5. From germline, CDR1 is GTSNPN and CDR2 SVGIG (reference sequence). This CDR3 is 14 amino acids long. TCRdb keeps only in-frame clones here, not all; method: immunoSEQ multiplex PCR. In the table there are about 36,000 clones, around 93% of which are singletons. J is TRBJ1-1 and V is TRBV30; 9 bases fit TRBD1. The sequence came from a female donor with multiple sclerosis, enrolled in a pregnancy study. This material consisted of CD4+ T cells from peripheral blood mononuclear cells, taken in the first trimester of pregnancy. Here the CDR3 DNA reads TGTGCCTGGAGGGGACAGGGATTGTACACTGAAGCTTTCTTT. Translation: CAWRGQGLYTEAFF.